The entry below gives a single TCR beta chain sequence along with its context. The antigen remains undetermined. TCRdb's copy holds only in-frame clones and misses some; the assay was immunoSEQ multiplex PCR. Altogether 100,000 to 120,000 clones are present, roughly 94% being singletons, with the ten largest covering approximately 3.9%. This record comes from a study of brain T cells in children with intractable seizures. The study, taken as a whole, reports: Pre-surgery blood may have been undersampled, hiding some clones.

The sequenced cases were selected for having the highest brain T cell transcript signatures. Pre-surgery treatment included at least one anti-epileptic drug. This specimen consisted of peripheral blood, obtained at surgery. The sequence came from a boy younger than two with hemimegalencephaly and intractable seizures.

The CDR3 sequence: CASRTLVGAGALNEQFF. CDR3 DNA sequence: TGTGCCAGCAGGACATTGGTAGGAGCAGGGGCTCTCAATGAGCAGTTCTTC. The genes are TRBV27 and TRBJ2-1; the D gene is possibly TRBD1 (6 bases). The CDR3 has 17 amino acids. Per germline, CDR1 MNHEY and CDR2 SMNVEV (reference sequence). Trimming stripped 6 bases from V and 6 bases from J, with 24 bases between.